These 5 T cell receptor beta chains originate from one sample sequenced in a study of CD8+CD57+ T cells in acquired aplastic anemia. Genomic DNA, the template, was used for profiling of the TCR beta VDJ and CDR3. A single record per CDR3 protein comes from TCRdb applying MiXCR to the reads. The profile shows about 120,000 distinct CDR3 sequences, approximately 50% of them singletons. Previously, flow cytometry had revealed CD8+CD57+ cell expansion in the patients chosen for sequencing. Sequences were obtained from sorted CD4+, CD8+, or CD8+CD57+ T cells (not recorded which) from PBMCs. All receptors come from a human donor with aplastic anemia.

The chain uses TRBV20-1 and TRBJ2-1, with a weak D call TRBD1 (5 bases). The CDR3 spans 16 residues. Trimming left V 6 bases short and J 0 bases short, with 18 bases between. Germline V lookup: CDR1 DFQATT, CDR2 SNEGSKA (reference sequence). CDR3: CSASSQGQVSYNEQFF. The CDR3 DNA follows: TGCAGTGCCAGCAGCCAGGGTCAAGTCTCCTACAATGAGCAGTTCTTC.

The chain recombines TRBV2 with TRBJ2-7; D unresolved. Deletions cut 7 bases from V and 7 bases from J, with 11 bases between. CDR1 and CDR2 from the germline V gene are SNHLY and FYNNEI. The CDR3 covers 11 residues. CDR3 DNA: TGTGCCAGCACACGGTCATGGGAGCAGTACTTC. Amino acids: CASTRSWEQYF.

This clonotype was picked up one time. The DNA is omitted, as the CDR3 cannot be located on it reliably, and the CDR3 follows TCRdb's listing. The chain links TRBV11-1 to TRBJ2-7; the table's TRBD2 call for D was not verified on the DNA. Including both end residues, the CDR3 is 15 amino acids long. The germline V gene has CDR1 SGHAT and CDR2 FQDESV (reference sequence). The CDR3 loop is CASSLAGPVGAGIYF.

The genes are TRBV7-2 and TRBJ2-7; D is uncertain. The CDR3 has 12 residues. Germline V gene sequence: CDR1 SGHTA, CDR2 FQGNSA. Trimming removed 1 base from V and 5 bases from J, with 6 bases in between. CDR3 nucleotide sequence: TGTGCCAGCAGCTTAGGACAAAACGAGCAGTACTTC. Its protein product is CASSLGQNEQYF.

At least ten counts were recorded for this clonotype. The CDR3 bases are TGTGCCAGCAGCTCAAGCGCGAGCTCCTACAATGAGCAGTTCTTC. Protein product: CASSSSASSYNEQFF. The rearrangement joins TRBV7-9 to TRBJ2-1; D not certain. Germline loops: CDR1 SEHNR, CDR2 FQNEAQ (reference sequence). Between the trimmed V and J ends, which lost 4 bases and 0 bases, there was a span of 10 bases. This CDR3 has 15 amino acids.